This entry lists 20 T cell receptor beta chains sequenced from one sample in a study of T-cell memory formation after mild COVID-19. Each CDR3 protein gets one entry after TCRdb re-called the 5' RACE reads with MiXCR. This table holds 140,000 or so distinct CDR3 sequences, roughly 19% found once. Sequencing was performed on PBMCs or a T cell subset sorted from them (not recorded which). These receptors were obtained from an adult woman who had mild COVID-19 (a few samples of this study predate the infection). Cell type and time point are not known.

This clonotype was recorded a few times. This chain joins TRBV6-1 and TRBJ1-5; the D is unclear. The CDR3 loop spans 13 amino acids. CDR1 is MNHNS and CDR2 is SASEGT in the germline V gene. V lost 4 bases and J 0 bases, leaving 4 bases between the germline ends. CDR3 sequence: CASSVSSNQPQHF. The CDR3 DNA reads as TGTGCCAGCAGTGTTTCTAGCAATCAGCCCCAGCATTTT.

The chain is built from TRBV20-1 and TRBJ2-5; no definite D call. Germline-derived CDR1 and CDR2 are DFQATT and SNEGSKA (reference sequence). This CDR3 comprises 11 residues. The V end was cut by 5 bases, the J end by 4 bases, with 8 bases between. DNA for the CDR3: TGCAGTGCTGGGCCGGGAGAGACCCAGTACTTC. Encoded protein: CSAGPGETQYF.

This clonotype appeared a few times. V is TRBV7-2 and J is TRBJ1-1; D is unclear. V was pared by 1 base and J by 0 bases, with 6 bases between. The CDR3 extends over 14 amino acids. In germline, CDR1 is SGHTA, CDR2 FQGNSA. CDR3 coding DNA: TGTGCCAGCAGCTTAGTACAGATGAACACTGAAGCTTTCTTT. Encoded protein: CASSLVQMNTEAFF.

The CDR3 region is CATSDQPGQGIHNEQFF. The CDR3 DNA is TGTGCCACCAGTGACCAACCGGGACAGGGAATTCACAATGAGCAGTTCTTC. V gene TRBV24-1 combines with J gene TRBJ2-1, with 9 positions matching TRBD1. V dropped 4 bases and J dropped 5; count of bases not matched to a gene: 11. CDR3 size: 17 residues. Germline CDR1 is KGHDR and CDR2 is SFDVKD.

This clonotype has more than one count but fewer than ten. This chain uses TRBV7-3 with TRBJ1-1; D gene uncertain. CDR3 size: 13 residues. The germline CDR1 and CDR2 sequences are SGHTA and FQGTGA. The germline V and J ends were trimmed by 5 bases and 0 bases, with 7 bases remaining between them. The DNA for the CDR3 is TGTGCCAGCAGCGATTCCCTGAACACTGAAGCTTTCTTT. As protein: CASSDSLNTEAFF.

This clonotype was picked up many times. The V and J genes are TRBV11-2 and TRBJ2-1, with 7 bases lining up with TRBD2. Germline trimming cut 4 bases from V and 4 bases from J; bases unmatched to any gene: 1. This CDR3 contains 13 residues. Looked up from germline, CDR1 is SGHAT and CDR2 is FQNNGV. The CDR3 region is CASSSGGYNEQFF. The CDR3 DNA is TGTGCCAGCAGCTCGGGGGGTTACAATGAGCAGTTCTTC.

V gene TRBV5-1 combines with J gene TRBJ2-3; no firm D call. Trimming took off 0 bases at V and 4 bases at J, with 15 bases between the two ends. The CDR3 length is 16 residues. The V gene's germline CDR1 is SGHRS and CDR2 YFSETQ. The chain's CDR3 is CASSLGPASGSDTQYF. CDR3 sequence (DNA): TGCGCCAGCAGCTTGGGTCCAGCGAGTGGATCAGATACGCAGTATTTT.

The CDR3 reads CSANAGAYGYTF. CDR3 bases: TGCAGTGCTAACGCAGGGGCCTATGGCTACACCTTC. This chain links TRBV20-1 with TRBJ1-2; D might be TRBD1 (6 bases). V lost 4 bases, J lost 4 bases, and 10 bases lay in between. This CDR3 comprises 12 residues. Germline V lookup: CDR1 DFQATT, CDR2 SNEGSKA (reference sequence).

The genes are TRBV6-2 or TRBV6-3 and TRBJ2-1, with TRBD2 identical over 13 bases. There are 18 residues in the CDR3. The ends lost 6 bases at V and 0 bases at J; junction bases unmatched: 8. Germline V gene sequence: CDR1 MNHEY, CDR2 SVGEGT. DNA for the CDR3: TGTGCCAGCAGCCCCGGGACTAGCGGGATTCTCTCCTACAATGAGCAGTTCTTC. Translating gives CASSPGTSGILSYNEQFF.

Details on this clonotype: The junction does not match germline at one end; this may be a read error. The chain employs TRBV6-5 and TRBJ2-1; D is undetermined. The CDR3 is 14 residues long. Germline V gene lookup returns CDR1 MNHEY and CDR2 SVGAGI. The CDR3 sequence is CASRYSGQYNEQFF. In DNA form, the CDR3 reads TGTGCCAGCAGGTACTCCGGGCAGTACAATGAGCAGTTCTTC.

This clonotype was detected only a few times. V is TRBV11-3 and J is TRBJ2-7; possibly TRBD2 for D (5 bases). CDR3 length: 14 residues. The V and J ends lost 5 bases and 3 bases respectively, with 14 bases between them. Per the germline V gene, CDR1 is SGHNT and CDR2 is YENEEA. Written as DNA, the CDR3 is TGTGCCAGCAGCCAGGCAGCCGGGGACTACGAGCAGTACTTC. It codes for CASSQAAGDYEQYF.

The chain joins TRBV5-1 to TRBJ1-5, with D hard to call. Trimming stripped 0 bases from V and 4 bases from J, with 11 bases between. This CDR3 is 15 amino acids long. The V gene's germline CDR1 is SGHRS and CDR2 YFSETQ. CDR3 nucleotides: TGCGCCAGCAGCTTGGCGCCGGGGTATAATCAGCCCCAGCATTTT. Translating gives CASSLAPGYNQPQHF.

This clonotype appeared a few times. This chain connects TRBV7-2 to TRBJ2-5; 7 nucleotides match TRBD2. The length of the CDR3 is 15 residues. Germline loops: CDR1 SGHTA, CDR2 FQGNSA. V was pared by 1 base and J by 7 bases, with 9 bases of the junction left unmatched. The CDR3, as DNA: TGTGCCAGCAGCTTAGGGTTTGGCGGGAGCGTGACCCAGTACTTC. Its translation: CASSLGFGGSVTQYF.

This clonotype was counted only a few times. The chain couples TRBV27 to TRBJ2-7; tentatively, D is TRBD1 (6 bases). From germline, CDR1 is MNHEY and CDR2 SMNVEV (reference sequence). V lost 5 bases and J 5 bases, leaving 19 bases between the germline ends. This CDR3 spans 15 amino acids. Here the CDR3 DNA reads TGTGCCAGCAGTCCATCCTTGACAGGTCGGAACGAGCAGTACTTC. It yields the protein CASSPSLTGRNEQYF.

This clonotype was observed at least ten times. This sequence joins TRBV27 and TRBJ2-5; 9 nucleotides match TRBD1. This CDR3 comprises 15 residues. Germline-derived CDR1 and CDR2 are MNHEY and SMNVEV (reference sequence). With 4 bases clipped from V and 4 bases from J, the junction kept 7 bases outside the gene matches. In DNA form, the CDR3 reads TGTGCCAGCAGTTCTTGGACAGGGGTGAGAGAGACCCAGTACTTC. Translating gives CASSSWTGVRETQYF.

The chain combines TRBV12-3 or TRBV12-4 with TRBJ2-1; 13 bases align to TRBD2. The V and J ends lost 4 bases and 0 bases, in that order; junction bases with no gene match: 12. The length of the CDR3 is 20 residues. The CDR3 reads CASSWMSGTSGTSSYNEQFF. The CDR3 coding sequence is TGTGCCAGCAGTTGGATGTCCGGGACTAGCGGGACAAGCTCCTACAATGAGCAGTTCTTC.

The gene calls are TRBV18 and TRBJ2-7; D is unclear. The CDR3 is 14 residues long. V lost 0 bases and J 3 bases, leaving 9 bases between the germline ends. Germline V gene lookup returns CDR1 KGHSH and CDR2 LQKENI. The CDR3 here is CASSPPYRLYEQYF. CDR3 sequence (DNA): TGTGCCAGCTCACCACCATACCGTCTCTACGAGCAGTACTTC.

The chain couples TRBV12-3 or TRBV12-4 to TRBJ2-2, with D tentatively TRBD2 (5 bases). The V gene lost 3 bases and the J gene lost 0 bases, with 11 bases spanning the gap. The CDR3 spans 16 residues. CDR3 coding DNA: TGTGCCAGCAGTTTTCCGAGGCGGGCGAACACCGGGGAGCTGTTTTTT. Amino acid sequence: CASSFPRRANTGELFF.

This chain uses TRBV11-3 with TRBJ2-1; D may be TRBD2 (5 bases). The V and J ends lost 4 bases and 0 bases respectively, with 7 bases between them. Germline loops: CDR1 SGHNT, CDR2 YENEEA. The CDR3 extends over 14 amino acids. The CDR3 sequence: CASSSAGSYNEQFF. CDR3 DNA: TGTGCCAGCAGCTCGGCGGGCTCCTACAATGAGCAGTTCTTC.

This sequence joins TRBV5-1 and TRBJ2-2, with D possibly being TRBD1 (5 bases). The V gene lost 2 bases and the J gene lost 6 bases, with 8 bases spanning the gap. CDR3 length: 13 residues. The germline gives CDR1 SGHRS, CDR2 YFSETQ. The CDR3 region is CASSFKGAGELFF. CDR3 nucleotide sequence: TGCGCCAGCAGCTTCAAAGGGGCCGGGGAGCTGTTTTTT. The full variable domain, its missing parts supplied by reference TRBV5-1 and TRBJ2-2, is KAGVTQTPRYLIKTRGQQVTLSCSPISGHRSVSWYQQTPGQGLQFLFEYFSETQRNKGNFPGRFSGRQFSNSRSEMNVSTLELGDSALYLCASSFKGAGELFFGEGSRLTVL.